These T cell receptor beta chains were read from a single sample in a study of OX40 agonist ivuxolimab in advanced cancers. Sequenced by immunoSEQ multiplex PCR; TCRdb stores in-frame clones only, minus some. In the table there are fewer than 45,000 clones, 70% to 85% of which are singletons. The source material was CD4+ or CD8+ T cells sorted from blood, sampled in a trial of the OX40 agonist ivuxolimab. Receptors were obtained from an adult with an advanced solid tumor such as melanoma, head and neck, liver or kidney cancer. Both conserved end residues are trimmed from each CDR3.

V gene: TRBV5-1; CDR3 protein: ASSSGVGYGYT
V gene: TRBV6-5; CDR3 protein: ASREQVYGYT
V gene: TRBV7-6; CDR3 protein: ASSLGPGRPGELF
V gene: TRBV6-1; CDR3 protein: ASSPHWGNTEAF
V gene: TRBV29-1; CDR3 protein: SVGTGTYGYT
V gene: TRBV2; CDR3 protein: ASSLVVTEAF
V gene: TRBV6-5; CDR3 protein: ASSQGGLRETQY
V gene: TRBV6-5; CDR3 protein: ASSYGAGANVLT
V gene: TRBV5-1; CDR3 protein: ASSLDRPENNSPLH
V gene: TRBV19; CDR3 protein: ASSKLQDVQETQY
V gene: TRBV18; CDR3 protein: ASSPGRGYT
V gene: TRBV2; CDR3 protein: ASSGLTKNYGYT
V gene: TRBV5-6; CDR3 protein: ASSSGTSEKLF
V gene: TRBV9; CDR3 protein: ASSEQGGYTEAF
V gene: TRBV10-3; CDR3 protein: AISERTRDTEAF
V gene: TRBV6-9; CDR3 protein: ASSYSVAQGGEAF
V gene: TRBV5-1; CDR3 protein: ASSPGTTYNSPLH
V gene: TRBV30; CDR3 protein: AWSVLGMGYT
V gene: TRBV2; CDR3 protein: ASRATGGQPQH
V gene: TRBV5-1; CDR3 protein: ASRPGQGAYGYT
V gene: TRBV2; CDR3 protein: ASSGTGATNEKLF
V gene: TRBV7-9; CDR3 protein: ASSFLGGYEQY
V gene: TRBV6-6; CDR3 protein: ASSYSSGADYGYT
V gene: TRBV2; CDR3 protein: ASSGLAGGPQETQY
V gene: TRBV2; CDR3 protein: ASSLGGYT
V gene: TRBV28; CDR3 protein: ASSLKGTGYGYT
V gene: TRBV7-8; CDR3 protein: ASSLRGRVEETQY
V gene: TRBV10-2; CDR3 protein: ASSERRAPYGYT
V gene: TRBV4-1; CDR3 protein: ASSPRQGTAGELF